Below are 5 T cell receptor beta chains sequenced from a single sample in a study of blood T cell repertoires in COVID-19. The data were produced by immunoSEQ multiplex PCR, yet TCRdb's version contains in-frame clones alone and is incomplete. Seen here are under 250,000 clones, just under 85% observed once, and the top ten hold nearly 9%. The sample comprised peripheral blood. Source of these receptors: a man older than 75 with acute or convalescent COVID-19.

The chain carries TRBV24-1 and TRBJ1-1, with D perhaps matching TRBD1 (6 bases). V was pared by 4 bases and J by 4 bases, with 21 bases between. Germline CDR1 KGHDR, CDR2 SFDVKD. This CDR3 spans 17 amino acids. CDR3 in amino acids: CATSDSRGGFSSTEAFF. Written as DNA, the CDR3 is TGTGCCACCAGTGACTCCCGCGGGGGCTTCTCAAGCACTGAAGCTTTCTTT.

The rearrangement links TRBV6-1 to TRBJ2-5, with D possibly being TRBD2 (5 bases). V lost 2 bases and J lost 4, with 14 bases in between. The CDR3 has 15 residues. Per the germline V gene, CDR1 is MNHNS and CDR2 is SASEGT. This chain's CDR3 is CASSELKGVGETQYF. The CDR3 nucleotides are TGTGCCAGCAGTGAATTGAAGGGAGTGGGAGAGACCCAGTACTTC.

The chain links TRBV29-1 to TRBJ2-7; 9 bases are shared with TRBD1. The J segment lost 3 bases and the V segment lost 5 bases, leaving 14 bases of the junction unmatched. The CDR3 has 16 amino acids. Germline values: CDR1 SQVTM, CDR2 ANQGSEA. The DNA for the CDR3 is TGCAGCGTTCGACAGGGACAGGGAATTGGGCGCTACGAGCAGTACTTC. It is translated as CSVRQGQGIGRYEQYF.

This clone was seen a few times. The rearrangement links TRBV15 to TRBJ2-7; D gene unclear. CDR1 is LNHNV and CDR2 is YYDKDF in the germline V gene (reference sequence). CDR3 length equals 15 residues. V was shortened by 0 bases and J by 0 bases, with 9 bases between the two germline ends. The CDR3: CATSRDWASSYEQYF. CDR3 DNA sequence: TGTGCCACCAGCAGAGATTGGGCCAGCTCCTACGAGCAGTACTTC.

V gene TRBV7-9 combines with J gene TRBJ1-2; 7 bases are a match to TRBD1. CDR1 SEHNR and CDR2 FQNEAQ come from the germline V gene (reference sequence). J gave up 4 bases and V 3 bases, and 5 bases lay outside the gene matches. The CDR3 is 14 amino acids. DNA for the CDR3: TGTGCCAGCAGCTTTGGGGACAGATTCTATGGCTACACCTTC. Translating it yields CASSFGDRFYGYTF.